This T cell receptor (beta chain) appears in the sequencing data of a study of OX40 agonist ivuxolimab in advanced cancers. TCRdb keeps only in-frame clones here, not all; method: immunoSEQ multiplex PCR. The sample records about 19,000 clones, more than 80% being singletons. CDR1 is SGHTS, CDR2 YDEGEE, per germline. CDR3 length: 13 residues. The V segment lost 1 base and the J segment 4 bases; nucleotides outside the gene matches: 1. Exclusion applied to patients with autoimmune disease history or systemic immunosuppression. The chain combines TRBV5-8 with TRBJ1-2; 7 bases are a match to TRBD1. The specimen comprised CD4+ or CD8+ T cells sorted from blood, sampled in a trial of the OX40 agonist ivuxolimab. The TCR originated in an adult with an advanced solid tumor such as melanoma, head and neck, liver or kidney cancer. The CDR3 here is CASSLRTGYGYTF. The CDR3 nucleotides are TGTGCCAGCAGCTTGAGGACAGGCTATGGCTACACCTTC.